This is a list of T cell receptor beta chains from one sample in a study of lymphopenia after photon versus proton radiotherapy. Libraries were prepared by immunoSEQ multiplex PCR; TCRdb keeps only in-frame clonotypes and omits some of them. The sample lists approximately 65,000 clones; roughly 87% were seen once. Sequencing was performed on peripheral blood, taken from a patient treated with proton-based radiotherapy. The receptors were gathered from a man aged 80 or over with esophageal cancer. The CDR3 runs from the conserved cysteine through the conserved F or W. D genes are given only for firm matches.

. TRBJ2-6 TRBV30 CAWSDAYSGANVLTF
. TRBJ2-7 TRBV5-1 CASSLVSGSGYEQYF
TRBD1 TRBJ1-1 TRBV5-6 CASSLEKTGGLDTEAFF
TRBD2 TRBJ2-1 TRBV7-9 CASSLALKLAGDTYEQFF
TRBD1 TRBJ2-1 TRBV5-1 CASTPDRGQNEQFF
. TRBJ2-1 TRBV5-1 CASSVDSIVLGEQFF
. TRBJ1-2 TRBV5-1 CASSLWGMDYGYTF
. TRBJ1-2 TRBV7-9 CASSRRGDGYTF
. TRBJ1-4 TRBV27 CASSLGGRSEKLFF
. TRBJ1-1 TRBV19 CASSIELTGTHNTEAFF
. TRBJ2-7 TRBV9 CASSVGSTGGLGLHEQYF
. TRBJ1-2 TRBV7-2 CASSYSTGSNYGYTF
. TRBJ1-2 TRBV18 CASSPGGASGYTF
TRBD1 TRBJ2-1 TRBV5-1 CASSPLETGKFGNEQFF
TRBD2 TRBJ2-7 TRBV6-1 CASSAGGFYEQYF
TRBD1 TRBJ1-1 TRBV9 CASSVGPGTGGPLEAFF
. TRBJ1-3 TRBV2 CASRKGLGSGNTIYF
. TRBJ1-5 TRBV19 CASSISGTLSNQPQHF
TRBD1 TRBJ1-6 TRBV2 CASSGLQGAAYNSPLHF
. TRBJ2-2 TRBV2 CASSFGTYNTGELFF
. TRBJ1-1 TRBV7-3 CASSRWTAQNTEAFF
TRBD1 TRBJ1-5 TRBV19 CASSIVGIGRGYQPQHF
TRBD2 TRBJ2-1 TRBV7-2 CASSLTTAGGLHEQFF
TRBD2 TRBJ2-7 TRBV19 CASSGLAGSYEQYF
. TRBJ1-3 TRBV30 CAWSGGAGNTIYF
. TRBJ2-4 TRBV11-3 CASSSRQVRVKNIQYF